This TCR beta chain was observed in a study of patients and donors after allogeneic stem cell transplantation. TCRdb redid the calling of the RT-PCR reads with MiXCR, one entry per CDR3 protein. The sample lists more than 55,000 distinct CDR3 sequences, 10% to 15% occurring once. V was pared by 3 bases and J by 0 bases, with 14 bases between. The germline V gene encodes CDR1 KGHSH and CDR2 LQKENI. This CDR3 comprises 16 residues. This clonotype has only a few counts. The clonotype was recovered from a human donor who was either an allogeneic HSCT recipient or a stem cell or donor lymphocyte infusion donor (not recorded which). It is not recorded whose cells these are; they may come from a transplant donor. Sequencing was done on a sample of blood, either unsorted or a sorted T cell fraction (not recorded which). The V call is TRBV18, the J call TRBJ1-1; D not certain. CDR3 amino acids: CASSPLSANMNTEAFF. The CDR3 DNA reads TGTGCCAGCTCACCTCTCTCGGCAAATATGAACACTGAAGCTTTCTTT. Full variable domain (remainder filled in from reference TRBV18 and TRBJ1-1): NAGVMQNPRHLVRRRGQEARLRCSPMKGHSHVYWYRQLPEEGLKFMVYLQKENIIDESGMPKERFSAEFPKEGPSILRIQQVVRGDSAAYFCASSPLSANMNTEAFFGQGTRLTVV.